The 20 T cell receptor beta chains below all came from one sample that was sequenced in a study of blood T cells in healthy people across ages (dated by TCRdb to the mid-2010s). Receptors were amplified or captured by 5' RACE. Data came from an Illumina HiSeq 2500. The second PCR ran for about 7 to 11 cycles and used a J-beta primer mix along with a sample-barcoded 5' primer. In-frame beta chains were kept once TCRdb had trimmed the public reads at Q25 with fastp and called clones with MiXCR. CDR3 protein sequences are deduplicated, and each keeps its most common genes and DNA. The sample table contains some 900,000 distinct CDR3 sequences; only one count was recorded for about 48% of them. The biggest ten clones account for 13% of the sample. The sequencing input was blood. The receptors derive from a man between 25 and 39 years old in good health.

The rearrangement links TRBV7-8 to TRBJ2-7, with D possibly being TRBD1 (5 bases). The CDR3 contains 16 residues. The germline V gene encodes CDR1 SGHVS and CDR2 FQNEAQ. V shed 4 bases and J shed 3 bases, with 19 bases lying between them. The CDR3 protein is CASSSKQVGSHYEQYF. The CDR3 DNA reads TGTGCCAGCAGCTCTAAACAGGTGGGGTCTCACTACGAGCAGTACTTC.

The chain couples TRBV3-1 to TRBJ1-2, with a tentative D call TRBD1 (6 bases). Between the trimmed V and J ends, which lost 2 bases and 6 bases, there was a span of 16 bases. There are 15 residues in the CDR3. Germline values: CDR1 LGHDT, CDR2 YNNKEL (reference sequence). The CDR3 DNA sequence: TGTGCCAGCAGCCAAAGGGGGGCCAGGTTGGATGGCTACACCTTC. It encodes CASSQRGARLDGYTF.

The rearrangement joins TRBV7-2 to TRBJ1-6; 11 bases fit TRBD1. The CDR3 consists of 18 residues. Germline values: CDR1 SGHTA, CDR2 FQGNSA. The junction had 9 bases not matched to a gene; V was cut back by 4 bases and J by 4 bases. Written as DNA, the CDR3 is TGTGCCAGCAGCTCCGTCCCGGGACAGGGGGGATATAATTCACCCCTCCACTTT. As protein: CASSSVPGQGGYNSPLHF.

This clonotype was counted a single time. The chain employs TRBV12-3 or TRBV12-4 and TRBJ1-2, with TRBD1 identical over 7 bases. The ends lost 4 bases at V and 4 bases at J; junction bases unmatched: 9. The CDR3 sequence is 15 residues long. The DNA for the CDR3 is TGTGCCAGCAGTTCAGCGACAGGGTTGGTCTATGGCTACACCTTC. It specifies CASSSATGLVYGYTF.

Note on this clonotype: One junction end does not reproduce the germline sequence, and a read error may be involved. The gene calls are TRBV6-5 and TRBJ2-3, with 10 nucleotides matching TRBD2. Per germline, CDR1 MNHEY and CDR2 SVGAGI. This CDR3 spans 13 amino acids. CDR3 sequence reads: CAISSRTSGTQYF. In DNA form, the CDR3 reads TGTGCCATCAGTTCGAGGACTAGCGGTACGCAGTATTTT.

This rearrangement joins TRBV28 to TRBJ1-2; TRBD1 might be the D (5 bases). Germline values: CDR1 MDHEN, CDR2 SYDVKM. Trimming took off 8 bases at V and 2 bases at J, with 9 bases between the two ends. The CDR3 totals 12 residues. CDR3 DNA: TGTGCCAGCGGGACCCTCAACTATGGCTACACCTTC. Its protein product is CASGTLNYGYTF.

This chain links TRBV6-1 with TRBJ2-5, with TRBD1 matching 10 bases. The last part of the DNA fits TRBJ2-7 better; the J call may be wrong. This CDR3 is 18 amino acids long. The germline CDR1 and CDR2 sequences are MNHNS and SASEGT. The CDR3 region has the DNA TGTGCCAGCAAACGGTATGGGACAGGGGACGACTATGGCTACGAGCAGTACTTC. It specifies CASKRYGTGDDYGYEQYF.

This clonotype was detected only once. V and J are TRBV4-3 and TRBJ1-6, with D perhaps matching TRBD1 (5 bases). Germline V gives CDR1 LGHNA, CDR2 YSLEER. The CDR3 runs to 18 residues. Trimming removed 1 base from V and 0 bases from J, with 13 bases in between. CDR3 loop: CASSQVLGTSSYNSPLHF. CDR3 coding DNA: TGCGCCAGCAGCCAAGTACTGGGGACCAGCTCCTATAATTCACCCCTCCACTTT.

This clonotype was observed at least ten times. This sequence joins TRBV12-5 and TRBJ1-4; D is unresolved. The CDR3 covers 13 residues. CDR1 and CDR2 (germline): LGHNT, FRNRAP. V lost 6 bases and J 7 bases, leaving 12 bases between the germline ends. The CDR3: CASGGDGSEKLFF. CDR3 nucleotides: TGTGCTAGTGGGGGAGACGGTTCTGAAAAACTGTTTTTT.

This clonotype has more than one count but fewer than ten. V gene TRBV6-5 combines with J gene TRBJ2-4; 11 bases are shared with TRBD2. The CDR3 runs 14 residues. The J segment lost 11 bases and the V segment lost 2 bases, leaving 5 bases of the junction unmatched. CDR1 MNHEY and CDR2 SVGAGI come from the germline V gene. The CDR3 coding sequence is TGTGCCAGCAGTTACAATCGGGGACTAGCGGTTCAGTACTTC. This translates into CASSYNRGLAVQYF.

This clonotype was seen only a few times. The chain carries TRBV28 and TRBJ1-4, with a possible D match to TRBD1 (6 bases). This CDR3 comprises 15 residues. Germline V gene sequence: CDR1 MDHEN, CDR2 SYDVKM. The V gene lost 3 bases and the J gene lost 4 bases, with 12 bases spanning the gap. CDR3 coding DNA: TGTGCCAGCAGTTTGGGGGGCAGGAGTAATGAAAAACTGTTTTTT. It codes for CASSLGGRSNEKLFF.

A note on this clonotype: One end of the junction fails to match germline, which may point to a read error. The gene calls are TRBV9 and TRBJ2-1, with D tentatively TRBD1 (5 bases). Looked up from germline, CDR1 is SGDLS and CDR2 is YYNGEE. This CDR3 is 14 amino acids long. CDR3 sequence: CASSVTTVNNERFF. DNA of the CDR3: TGTGCCAGCAGCGTGACGACAGTTAACAATGAGCGGTTCTTC.

The chain recombines TRBV6-5 with TRBJ2-2; D remains unclear. CDR1 is MNHEY and CDR2 is SVGAGI in the germline V gene. The ends were cut back, 0 bases at V and 2 bases at J, with 7 bases in the middle. CDR3 length: 15 residues. The chain's CDR3 is CASSYSTDNTGELFF. The CDR3 region has the DNA TGTGCCAGCAGTTACTCTACGGACAACACCGGGGAGCTGTTTTTT.

The chain links TRBV6-1 to TRBJ2-4; 8 bases are shared with TRBD2. Germline CDR1 MNHNS, CDR2 SASEGT. The CDR3 contains 16 residues. V shed 4 bases and J 13 bases; nucleotides not matched to a gene: 18. The CDR3 spells CASSGGQRGSLKEQYF. CDR3 DNA: TGTGCCAGCAGTGGGGGCCAGCGGGGGTCGTTGAAAGAGCAGTACTTC.

J is TRBJ2-3 and V is TRBV7-2; no firm D call. Deletions cut 3 bases from V and 2 bases from J, with 6 bases between. CDR1 is SGHTA, CDR2 FQGNSA, per germline. This CDR3 comprises 13 residues. The CDR3 bases are TGTGCCAGCAGCTTCAGTCCCACAGATACGCAGTATTTT. Translation gives CASSFSPTDTQYF. The whole variable domain, filled in from reference TRBV7-2 and TRBJ2-3, reads GAGVSQSPSNKVTEKGKDVELRCDPISGHTALYWYRQSLGQGLEFLIYFQGNSAPDKSGLPSDRFSAERTGGSVSTLTIQRTQQEDSAVYLCASSFSPTDTQYFGPGTRLTVL.

This clonotype was observed a handful of times. CDR3 coding DNA: TGTGCCAGCAGCTTGTTGCGGGGGGGCCTCTTGAGCCATGAGCAGTTCTTC. This sequence encodes CASSLLRGGLLSHEQFF. The V call is TRBV11-2, the J call TRBJ2-1; 9 bases fit TRBD2. The CDR3 has 17 residues. Looked up from germline, CDR1 is SGHAT and CDR2 is FQNNGV. The ends lost 3 bases at V and 8 bases at J; junction bases unmatched: 14.

This clonotype was recorded only once. J is TRBJ1-1 and V is TRBV4-1; 9 nucleotides line up with TRBD1. Germline V gene lookup returns CDR1 MGHRA and CDR2 YSYEKL. CDR3 length equals 15 residues. V shed 3 bases and J 5 bases; nucleotides not matched to a gene: 7. In nucleotides, the CDR3 is TGCGCCAGCAGCCACTGGACAGGGGAGAGGACTGAAGCTTTCTTT. This gives the protein CASSHWTGERTEAFF.

The chain joins TRBV28 to TRBJ2-5; 14 bases are a match to TRBD2. The trim removed 1 base at V and 1 base at J, leaving 11 bases unmatched. CDR3 length equals 20 residues. Germline assignment: CDR1 MDHEN and CDR2 SYDVKM. The DNA for the CDR3 is TGTGCCAGCAGTTTATTCGGGACTAGCGGGAGTCTAGGAGGCCAAGAGACCCAGTACTTC. This encodes CASSLFGTSGSLGGQETQYF.

This clonotype was detected a few times. Germline and junction disagree at one end, which may indicate a read error. The V call is TRBV2, the J call TRBJ2-6; possibly TRBD1 for D (5 bases). The CDR3 is 15 amino acids. Germline loops: CDR1 SNHLY, CDR2 FYNNEI. CDR3 loop: CASSAQVSEANVLTF. The CDR3 bases are TGTGCCAGCAGTGCACAGGTCTCTGAGGCCAACGTCCTGACTTTC.

The chain has TRBV5-1 and TRBJ2-5; 8 nucleotides match TRBD2. V dropped 4 bases and J dropped 3; count of bases not matched to a gene: 2. Germline lookup yields CDR1 SGHRS and CDR2 YFSETQ. The CDR3 covers 13 residues. The CDR3 coding sequence is TGCGCCAGCAGCCGGCGGGGGGAAGAGACCCAGTACTTC. It codes for CASSRRGEETQYF.